One T cell receptor beta chain is described in this entry. The antigen is unknown. Replicate PCRs from sorted subsets contained roughly 200 ng DNA, which is 29,000 or so T cell genomes. The repertoire was sequenced with immunoSEQ multiplex PCR; TCRdb's copy has only in-frame clones and lacks some. The table lists about 2.1 million clones, about 93% of them singletons. These data come from a study of shared clonotypes between healthy human individuals. Study-wide results and caveats: Clonotypes which were not shared had lower generation probabilities than clonotypes that all four donors shared. The study generally estimated greater richness for naive than memory subsets.

Only CD45RO-negative cells positively selected for CCR7 counted as naive CD8 cells, so terminally differentiated effector memory CD45RA+ cells were excluded. CDR1 SGDLS and CDR2 YYNGEE come from the germline V gene. The CDR3 runs 15 residues. V trimming: 4 bases; J trimming: 7 bases; junction bases outside the gene matches: 11. The chain combines TRBV9 with TRBJ1-2; 9 bases are a match to TRBD1. Sample: naive CD8+ T cells from PBMCs. This clonotype originated in a man aged 18 to 30 in good health. Some clones in this sample may be carry-over from other donors' samples. DNA for the CDR3: TGTGCCAGCAGCACCTCCGGGACAGGGAAAGTTGGCTACACCTTC. This codes for CASSTSGTGKVGYTF.